This T cell receptor (beta chain) was recorded in a study of blood T cell repertoires in COVID-19. Study-level background: Collection of acute and convalescent COVID-19 samples took place in the United States, Italy and Spain. T cells, B-cell-depleted T cells, or PBMCs supplied cDNA or gDNA.

Original methodology: Estimates of nucleated cell counts were drawn from the amplification of reference gene primers. Method: immunoSEQ multiplex PCR; TCRdb's copy keeps in-frame clones and lacks some. V and J calls and clone size are as listed in that table; D and trimming were resolved from the DNA. Counted here are under 85,000 clones, around 82% occurring once; the ten biggest clones make up around two fifths. V was clipped by 0 bases and J by 10 bases, with 19 bases between them. This CDR3 contains 15 residues. Per the germline V gene, CDR1 is SGHRS and CDR2 is YFSETQ. This chain connects TRBV5-1 to TRBJ1-1; D is perhaps TRBD1 (5 bases). What was sequenced was peripheral blood. This clonotype was obtained from a man older than 75 with active or convalescent COVID-19. The CDR3 spells CASSLAGGAREGAFF. DNA of the CDR3: TGCGCCAGCAGCTTGGCTGGTGGGGCCAGGGAGGGAGCTTTCTTT.